This paragraph covers one T cell receptor (beta chain) sequence. What it binds is not known. The data are from a study of vaccination effects on CD4 cells after COVID-19. Repertoires were generated with immunoSEQ multiplex PCR, while TCRdb's copy carries only in-frame clones and drops some. The sample lists 55,000 or so clones, more than 65% occurring once. The CDR3 is 14 amino acids. Trimming cost V 4 bases and J 3 bases, with 12 bases left between them. Germline V gene lookup returns CDR1 MGHRA and CDR2 YSYEKL. The ViraFEST assay expanded antigen-specific CD4+ T cells with viral peptide pools before sequencing. Subsequent to a culture period of about ten days, CD4+ T cells were isolated. It was between March and December 2020 that the person had a SARS-CoV-2 infection confirmed by PCR.

The sequences come from CD4+ T cells from PBMCs cultured with HIV peptides, collected before COVID-19 vaccination. Subset here: HIV-1 Nef peptide pool negative control/reference culture. V and J are TRBV4-1 and TRBJ2-5, with D tentatively TRBD1 (6 bases). This sequence originates from a human donor who had a prior SARS-CoV-2 infection. The CDR3 coding sequence is TGCGCCAGCAGCCGCGGAGCAGGGGAAGAGACCCAGTACTTC. Translated: CASSRGAGEETQYF.